Below, 25 T cell receptor beta chains from the same sample are listed, as sequenced in a study of shared clonotypes between healthy human individuals. The table came from immunoSEQ multiplex PCR; TCRdb's copy has only in-frame clones and leaves some out. Found here are over a million clones, around 78% of them singletons; the top ten hold 0.5% to 0.65%. Sequencing used memory CD4+ T cells from PBMCs. Subset indicated: CD45RA-negative fraction. The receptors shown here come from a man aged 18 to 30 in good health. Some clones in this sample may be carry-over from other donors' samples.

Comments on this clone: A single base separates this from a much larger clone, so it may be a read error. The genes are TRBV15 and TRBJ2-5, with D unresolved. The V gene's germline CDR1 is LNHNV and CDR2 YYDKDF (reference sequence). The germline V and J ends were trimmed by 8 bases and 2 bases, with 12 bases remaining between them. This CDR3 has 13 residues. The CDR3: CATGKQIQETQYF. The CDR3 nucleotides are TGTGCCACCGGCAAACAGATTCAAGAGACCCAGTACTTC.

This chain uses TRBV6-5 with TRBJ1-5; possible D gene TRBD1, 6 bases. This CDR3 is 15 amino acids long. Germline CDR1 MNHEY, CDR2 SVGAGI. Trimming removed 0 bases from V and 1 base from J, with 7 bases in between. The CDR3: CASSYSQGSNQPQHF. The CDR3 nucleotides read TGTGCCAGCAGTTACTCCCAGGGGAGCAATCAGCCCCAGCATTTT.

This rearrangement joins TRBV7-2 to TRBJ2-5, with a possible D match to TRBD1 (5 bases). With 4 bases removed from V and 5 bases from J, the gap between germline ends came to 11 bases. The CDR3 length is 13 residues. The germline V gene has CDR1 SGHTA and CDR2 FQGNSA. In DNA form, the CDR3 reads TGTGCCAGCAGCTCTCGACAGACGGAGACCCAGTACTTC. Translated: CASSSRQTETQYF.

J is TRBJ2-7 and V is TRBV28; 8 bases align to TRBD2. The CDR3 loop spans 14 amino acids. Germline loops: CDR1 MDHEN, CDR2 SYDVKM. J lost 2 bases, V lost 6 bases, and 6 bases had no gene match. Written as DNA, the CDR3 is TGTGCCAGCAGCCCCGGGGGGGGGCCCTACGAGCAGTACTTC. Protein sequence: CASSPGGGPYEQYF.

This clone was seen a handful of times. The V call is TRBV5-4, the J call TRBJ1-2; D unresolved. The CDR3 is 14 amino acids. V was trimmed by 4 bases and J by 2 bases, leaving 12 bases between them. Germline V gives CDR1 SGHNT, CDR2 YYREEE (reference sequence). The CDR3 nucleotides are TGTGCCAGCAGCCGTATGTTAGGGAACTATGGCTACACCTTC. The encoded protein is CASSRMLGNYGYTF.

The genes are TRBV6-5 and TRBJ2-7, with 9 bases matching TRBD2. CDR1 and CDR2 (germline): MNHEY, SVGAGI. The CDR3 spans 15 residues. With 0 bases clipped from V and 5 bases from J, the junction kept 5 bases outside the gene matches. The chain's CDR3 is CASSYSISGSDEQYF. In DNA form, the CDR3 reads TGTGCCAGCAGTTACTCGATTAGCGGGAGCGACGAGCAGTACTTC.

The V call is TRBV4-2, the J call TRBJ2-7, with TRBD2 matching 12 bases. The ends lost 0 bases at V and 3 bases at J; junction bases unmatched: 3. This CDR3 spans 16 amino acids. Germline lookup yields CDR1 LGHNA and CDR2 YNFKEQ. The CDR3 spells CASSQEVGLAGYEQYF. In DNA form, the CDR3 reads TGTGCCAGCAGCCAAGAGGTGGGACTAGCGGGCTACGAGCAGTACTTC.

This clone came up a few times. The chain employs TRBV7-8 and TRBJ1-4; tentatively, D is TRBD1 (6 bases). The ends were cut back, 3 bases at V and 8 bases at J, with 16 bases in the middle. From germline, CDR1 is SGHVS and CDR2 FQNEAQ. This CDR3 has 15 residues. The CDR3 here is CASSFRGLTKEKLFF. In DNA, the CDR3 is TGTGCCAGCAGCTTTCGGGGGCTAACCAAAGAAAAACTGTTTTTT. Using reference TRBV7-8 and TRBJ1-4 for the parts outside the CDR3, the full variable domain is GAGVSQSPRYKVAKRGQDVALRCDPISGHVSLFWYQQALGQGPEFLTYFQNEAQLDKSGLPSDRFFAERPEGSVSTLKIQRTQQEDSAVYLCASSFRGLTKEKLFFGSGTQLSVL.

This chain connects TRBV5-6 to TRBJ2-5; 14 bases are shared with TRBD2. The germline CDR1 and CDR2 sequences are SGHDT and YYEEEE. The CDR3 covers 16 residues. With 4 bases clipped from V and 4 bases from J, the junction kept 6 bases outside the gene matches. CDR3 nucleotides: TGTGCCAGCAGCCCCGGGACTAGCGGGAGTGGAGAGACCCAGTACTTC. This translates into CASSPGTSGSGETQYF. The variable domain in full, with the rest retrieved from reference TRBV5-6 and TRBJ2-5, is DAGVTQSPTHLIKTRGQQVTLRCSPKSGHDTVSWYQQALGQGPQFIFQYYEEEERQRGNFPDRFSGHQFPNYSSELNVNALLLGDSALYLCASSPGTSGSGETQYFGPGTRLLVL.

The table lists this clone with a few counts. The chain joins TRBV30 to TRBJ1-5, with D perhaps matching TRBD1 (6 bases). The germline gives CDR1 GTSNPN, CDR2 SVGIG (reference sequence). This CDR3 has 13 amino acids. V was shortened by 1 base and J by 6 bases, with 10 bases between the two germline ends. The CDR3 DNA reads TGTGCCTGGAGTGGGAACAGGGCTCAGCCCCAGCATTTT. Protein: CAWSGNRAQPQHF.

There are many counts of this clone. The genes are TRBV7-9 and TRBJ1-1; 8 nucleotides agree with TRBD1. V shed 2 bases, J shed 1 base, and the junction held 3 bases outside the gene matches. CDR3 size: 15 residues. The germline V gene has CDR1 SEHNR and CDR2 FQNEAQ (reference sequence). CDR3 in amino acids: CASSLMTGENTEAFF. In DNA, the CDR3 is TGTGCCAGCAGCTTAATGACAGGGGAGAACACTGAAGCTTTCTTT.

The V gene is TRBV6-6, the J gene TRBJ1-2, with TRBD1 matching 8 bases. From germline, CDR1 is MNHNY and CDR2 SVGAGI (reference sequence). The CDR3 has 15 amino acids. J lost 4 bases, V lost 4 bases, and 8 bases had no gene match. The CDR3 bases are TGTGCCAGCAGTTTCGGACAGGGTAACTTCTATGGCTACACCTTC. Amino acid sequence: CASSFGQGNFYGYTF.

In its sample, this clone was seen a few times. CDR3 nucleotide sequence: TGTGCCAGCAGCCAAGGACTTCTCCTAGCCAAAAACATTCAGTACTTC. It specifies CASSQGLLLAKNIQYF. The chain has TRBV4-2 and TRBJ2-4, with D hard to call. CDR1 is LGHNA and CDR2 is YNFKEQ in the germline V gene. The CDR3 totals 16 residues. Trimming removed 1 base at V and 0 bases at J, with 10 bases between.

This clone was observed once. This chain uses TRBV6-5 with TRBJ1-4, with TRBD1 identical over 9 bases. The trim removed 6 bases at V and 5 bases at J, leaving 7 bases unmatched. CDR3 length: 15 amino acids. CDR1 and CDR2 (germline): MNHEY, SVGAGI. CDR3 in DNA: TGTGCCAGCAGCCAGCCGGGACAGGGAAATGAAAAACTGTTTTTT. Amino acids: CASSQPGQGNEKLFF.

This clone has a single count. CDR3 residues: CASSPPQGRAGTDTQYF. CDR3 in DNA: TGTGCCAGCAGTCCGCCCCAGGGGAGGGCGGGCACAGATACGCAGTATTTT. The chain employs TRBV28 and TRBJ2-3; D is possibly TRBD2 (7 bases). V was shortened by 5 bases and J by 1 base, with 19 bases between the two germline ends. This CDR3 has 17 amino acids. Per the germline V gene, CDR1 is MDHEN and CDR2 is SYDVKM.

The rearrangement uses TRBV7-2 and TRBJ1-2; D is undetermined. Germline assignment: CDR1 SGHTA and CDR2 FQGNSA. Trimming shortened V by 3 bases and J by 8 bases, and 16 bases separated the two germline ends. The CDR3 sequence is 14 residues long. CDR3: CASSLILSYDGYTF. DNA of the CDR3: TGTGCCAGCAGCTTGATTTTGTCTTACGACGGCTACACCTTC.

J is TRBJ2-1 and V is TRBV7-3; a possible D gene is TRBD2 (6 bases). With 2 bases removed from V and 6 bases from J, the gap between germline ends came to 11 bases. CDR3 length: 14 amino acids. Germline V gene sequence: CDR1 SGHTA, CDR2 FQGTGA. The CDR3 DNA sequence: TGTGCCAGCAGCTTAGGTACTAGCCCCAATGAGCAGTTCTTC. Encoded protein: CASSLGTSPNEQFF. Full variable domain (remainder filled in from reference TRBV7-3 and TRBJ2-1): GAGVSQTPSNKVTEKGKYVELRCDPISGHTALYWYRQSLGQGPEFLIYFQGTGAADDSGLPNDRFFAVRPEGSVSTLKIQRTERGDSAVYLCASSLGTSPNEQFFGPGTRLTVL.

This clone has a single count. V is TRBV18 and J is TRBJ2-7; D call uncertain. V was cut by 4 bases and J by 7 bases, with 14 bases left in between. From germline, CDR1 is KGHSH and CDR2 LQKENI. The CDR3 is 13 amino acids. CDR3 DNA: TGTGCCAGCTCACTATTGGGCCCCGAAGAGCAGTACTTC. As protein: CASSLLGPEEQYF. The complete variable domain, with remaining parts taken from reference TRBV18 and TRBJ2-7, reads NAGVMQNPRHLVRRRGQEARLRCSPMKGHSHVYWYRQLPEEGLKFMVYLQKENIIDESGMPKERFSAEFPKEGPSILRIQQVVRGDSAAYFCASSLLGPEEQYFGPGTRLTVT.

This clone has a single count. This chain joins TRBV7-2 and TRBJ1-4; perhaps TRBD1 as D (5 bases). Germline V gives CDR1 SGHTA, CDR2 FQGNSA. The CDR3 consists of 15 residues. V was clipped by 4 bases and J by 10 bases, with 19 bases between them. The DNA of the CDR3 is TGTGCCAGCAGCTCACACAGGTCGAAGCTGTCAAAACTGTTTTTT. Translating gives CASSSHRSKLSKLFF.

The chain employs TRBV4-1 and TRBJ1-2; 9 nucleotides align to TRBD1. This CDR3 is built from 16 residues. The germline CDR1 and CDR2 sequences are MGHRA and YSYEKL. V shed 2 bases, J shed 4 bases, and the junction held 8 bases outside the gene matches. The CDR3 DNA follows: TGCGCCAGCAGCCAACCCTTACAGGGGGCGAGCTATGGCTACACCTTC. This sequence encodes CASSQPLQGASYGYTF.

The chain joins TRBV29-1 to TRBJ1-2, with 8 positions matching TRBD1. The length of the CDR3 is 15 residues. Per germline, CDR1 SQVTM and CDR2 ANQGSEA. Losses at the gene ends were 4 bases for V and 8 bases for J; bases not matched to a gene: 15. CDR3 sequence reads: CSVGPEGTGREGYTF. CDR3 DNA: TGCAGCGTTGGACCCGAAGGGACAGGTCGGGAAGGCTACACCTTC.

The chain has TRBV4-2 and TRBJ2-7; 8 bases match TRBD2. Trimming removed 0 bases from V and 5 bases from J; junction bases left unmatched: 3. This CDR3 is built from 14 residues. CDR1 is LGHNA and CDR2 is YNFKEQ in the germline V gene. In DNA, the CDR3 is TGTGCCAGCAGCCAAGACCGGACTAGCCACGAGCAGTACTTC. Translating gives CASSQDRTSHEQYF.

This clone was seen at least ten times. The chain recombines TRBV28 with TRBJ1-2; D is possibly TRBD1 (6 bases). Trimming shortened V by 3 bases and J by 2 bases, and 19 bases separated the two germline ends. Germline CDR1 MDHEN, CDR2 SYDVKM. CDR3 size: 17 residues. CDR3 in amino acids: CASSFEGHPLQNYGYTF. The CDR3 DNA follows: TGTGCCAGCAGTTTCGAGGGACACCCCCTCCAGAACTATGGCTACACCTTC.

The chain uses TRBV7-2 and TRBJ2-2; D possibly uses TRBD1 or TRBD2 (5 bases each). Per the germline V gene, CDR1 is SGHTA and CDR2 is FQGNSA. The CDR3 covers 14 residues. V was clipped by 8 bases and J by 0 bases, with 10 bases between them. The CDR3 region is CASFRGPNTGELFF. The CDR3 DNA reads TGTGCCAGCTTTCGGGGCCCGAACACCGGGGAGCTGTTTTTT.

A word on this clone: A read error is likely here: a far larger clone is one base away. Other DNA sequences from this sample encode an identical CDR3 as well. The gene calls are TRBV5-4 and TRBJ1-1; D remains ambiguous. The germline gives CDR1 SGHNT, CDR2 YYREEE (reference sequence). V dropped 4 bases and J dropped 1 base, with 8 bases sitting between them. The CDR3 is 13 residues long. The CDR3 DNA follows: TGTGCCAGCAGCCTGGGGTCGAACACTGAAGCTTTCTTT. Amino acids: CASSLGSNTEAFF.